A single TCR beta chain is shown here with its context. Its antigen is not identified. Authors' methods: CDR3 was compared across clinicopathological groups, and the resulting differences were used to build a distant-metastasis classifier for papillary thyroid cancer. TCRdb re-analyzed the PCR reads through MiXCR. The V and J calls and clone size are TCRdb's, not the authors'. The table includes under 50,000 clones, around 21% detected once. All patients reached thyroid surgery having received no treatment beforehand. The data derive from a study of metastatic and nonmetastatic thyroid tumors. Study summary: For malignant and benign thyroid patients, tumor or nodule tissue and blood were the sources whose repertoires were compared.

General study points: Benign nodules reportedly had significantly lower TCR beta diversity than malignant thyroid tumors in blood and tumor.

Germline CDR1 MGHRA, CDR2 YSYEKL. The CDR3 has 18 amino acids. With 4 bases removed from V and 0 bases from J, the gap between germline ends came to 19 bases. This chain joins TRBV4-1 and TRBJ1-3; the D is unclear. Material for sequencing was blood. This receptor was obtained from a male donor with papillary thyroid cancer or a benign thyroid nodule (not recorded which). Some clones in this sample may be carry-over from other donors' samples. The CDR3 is CASSPGGIVGSSGNTIYF. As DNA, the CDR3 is TGCGCCAGCAGCCCGGGAGGGATCGTGGGTAGCTCTGGAAACACCATATATTTT.